A selection of T cell receptor beta chains follows, all from one sample in a study of T-cell memory formation after mild COVID-19. TCRdb recomputed calls from the 5' RACE reads with MiXCR, one row per CDR3 protein. The table has about 200,000 distinct CDR3 sequences, around 9.5% seen once. Sample: PBMCs or a T cell subset sorted from them (not recorded which). Every receptor here comes from a man aged 18 to 29 who had mild COVID-19 (a few samples of this study predate the infection). Cell type and time point are not known. The conserved cysteine and the conserved F or W are not part of the CDR3 here.

V gene	J gene	CDR3 length	CDR3 protein
TRBV7-2	TRBJ2-3	12	ASSSGQGDDTQY
TRBV7-8	TRBJ2-4	12	ASSLGGVLDIQY
TRBV7-6	TRBJ2-5	13	ASSPGLANRETQY
TRBV7-9	TRBJ2-1	12	ASSFAPGVNEQF
TRBV18	TRBJ2-2	14	ASSPPGTSGTGELF
TRBV27	TRBJ1-6	15	ASSPNPDSPANSPLH
TRBV27	TRBJ2-1	13	ASSLSAGWNNEQF
TRBV10-3	TRBJ1-2	12	AIRAGTTVEGYT
TRBV5-1	TRBJ1-3	12	ASSLATTGNTIY
TRBV5-1	TRBJ2-2	12	ASSLLAGAGELF
TRBV18	TRBJ2-4	13	ASSRDPTAKNIQY
TRBV12-3/TRBV12-4	TRBJ2-1	13	ASSLGTSGGREQF
TRBV9	TRBJ2-3	11	ASSVVLTDTQY
TRBV9	TRBJ2-7	12	ASSVGLGSPIQY
TRBV3-1	TRBJ1-1	13	ASSQRRGGRTEAF
TRBV7-2	TRBJ2-1	11	ASSLDYGTEQF
TRBV6-2/TRBV6-3	TRBJ2-4	11	ASTRGLENIQY
TRBV6-2/TRBV6-3	TRBJ2-7	11	ASSYPNRVEQY
TRBV7-3	TRBJ2-2	13	ASSLRPREAGELF